This TCR beta chain appears in the sequencing data of a study of blood T cell repertoires in COVID-19. Study details: Acute and convalescent COVID-19 specimens originated in the United States, Italy and Spain. The cDNA or gDNA used as material had been derived from T cells, B-cell-depleted T cells, or PBMCs.

The germline gives CDR1 LNHDA, CDR2 SQIVND (reference sequence). V shed 9 bases, J shed 4 bases, and the junction held 7 bases outside the gene matches. This CDR3 contains 14 residues. As handled by the study authors: Reference gene primer amplification gave nucleated cell count estimates. Profiled with immunoSEQ multiplex PCR; TCRdb holds only in-frame clones, not every one. The V and J calls and clone size were taken over from that table, and D and trimming were inferred from the DNA. Here the sample spans about 240,000 clones, approximately 85% being singletons. The sequence was collected from a man aged 80 or over with acute or convalescent COVID-19. The sequenced sample consisted of peripheral blood. V is TRBV19 and J is TRBJ1-5, with 9 bases that match TRBD1. DNA of the CDR3: TGTGCCAGCGGAAGACAGGGGGAAAATCAGCCCCAGCATTTT. Amino acids: CASGRQGENQPQHF.